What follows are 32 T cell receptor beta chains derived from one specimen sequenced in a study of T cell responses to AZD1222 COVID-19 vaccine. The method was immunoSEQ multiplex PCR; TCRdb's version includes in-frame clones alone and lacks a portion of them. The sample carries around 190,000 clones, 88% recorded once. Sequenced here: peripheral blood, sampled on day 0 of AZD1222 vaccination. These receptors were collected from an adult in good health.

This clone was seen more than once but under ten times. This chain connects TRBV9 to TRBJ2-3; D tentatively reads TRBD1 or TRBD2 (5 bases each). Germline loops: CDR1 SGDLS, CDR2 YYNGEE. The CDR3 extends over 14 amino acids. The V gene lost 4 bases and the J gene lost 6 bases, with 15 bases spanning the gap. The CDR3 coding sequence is TGTGCCAGCAGCCCGAATCGGGGCTCCGATACGCAGTATTTT. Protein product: CASSPNRGSDTQYF.

The CDR3 nucleotides are TGTGCCAGCAGCGTATCGCCCTCTAACAGGGTCGGGAACACTGAAGCTTTCTTT. This gives the protein CASSVSPSNRVGNTEAFF. The rearrangement links TRBV9 to TRBJ1-1, with a possible D match to TRBD1 (6 bases). The germline CDR1 and CDR2 sequences are SGDLS and YYNGEE. The CDR3 sequence is 18 residues long. V was trimmed by 1 base and J by 1 base, leaving 20 bases between them.

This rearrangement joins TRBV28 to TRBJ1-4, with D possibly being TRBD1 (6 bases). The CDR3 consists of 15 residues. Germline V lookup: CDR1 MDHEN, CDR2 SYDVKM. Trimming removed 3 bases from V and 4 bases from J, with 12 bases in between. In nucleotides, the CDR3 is TGTGCCAGCAGTTTTGAAGGACAGTTTAATGAAAAACTGTTTTTT. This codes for CASSFEGQFNEKLFF.

CDR3 DNA: TGTGCCAGCAGACCGGCAGGGGAAGGTCAGCCCCAGCATTTT. Protein sequence: CASRPAGEGQPQHF. The chain links TRBV27 to TRBJ1-5, with D possibly TRBD1 on 6 matching bases. The CDR3 contains 14 residues. Trimming shortened V by 6 bases and J by 6 bases, and 15 bases separated the two germline ends. Germline CDR1 and CDR2: MNHEY and SMNVEV (reference sequence).

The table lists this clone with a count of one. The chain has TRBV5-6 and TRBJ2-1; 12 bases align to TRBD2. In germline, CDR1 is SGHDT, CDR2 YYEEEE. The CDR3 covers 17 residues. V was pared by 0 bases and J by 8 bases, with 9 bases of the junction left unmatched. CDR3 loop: CASSLALLAGGPHEQFF. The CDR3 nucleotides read TGTGCCAGCAGCTTGGCCCTTCTAGCGGGGGGGCCCCATGAGCAGTTCTTC.

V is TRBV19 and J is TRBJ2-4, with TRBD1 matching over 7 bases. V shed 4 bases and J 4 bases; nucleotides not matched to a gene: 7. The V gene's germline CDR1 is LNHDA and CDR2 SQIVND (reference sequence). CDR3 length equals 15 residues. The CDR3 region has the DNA TGTGCCAGTAGTACCCCGGGACAGATAAAAAACATTCAGTACTTC. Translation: CASSTPGQIKNIQYF.

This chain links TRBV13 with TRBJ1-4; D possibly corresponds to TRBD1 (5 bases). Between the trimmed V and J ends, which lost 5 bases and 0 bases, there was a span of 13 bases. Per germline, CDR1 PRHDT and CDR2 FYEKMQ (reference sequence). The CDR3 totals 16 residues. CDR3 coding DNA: TGTGCCAGCAGCGCCAGAACAGGAGCAACTAATGAAAAACTGTTTTTT. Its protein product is CASSARTGATNEKLFF.

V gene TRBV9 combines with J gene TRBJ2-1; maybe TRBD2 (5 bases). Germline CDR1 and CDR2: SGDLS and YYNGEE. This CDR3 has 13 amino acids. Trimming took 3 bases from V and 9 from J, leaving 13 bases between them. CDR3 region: CASSASTSFEQFF. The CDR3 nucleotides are TGTGCCAGCAGCGCCTCAACTAGTTTTGAGCAGTTCTTC.

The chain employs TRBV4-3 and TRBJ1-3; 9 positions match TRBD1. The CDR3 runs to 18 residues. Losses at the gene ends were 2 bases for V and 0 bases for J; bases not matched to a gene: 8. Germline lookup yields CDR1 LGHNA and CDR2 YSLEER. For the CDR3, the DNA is TGCGCCAGCAGCCAAACGGGACAGGGCGTCCACTCTGGAAACACCATATATTTT. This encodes CASSQTGQGVHSGNTIYF.

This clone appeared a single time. The CDR3: CASSLSGYNEQFF. The DNA for the CDR3 is TGTGCCAGCAGTTTAAGCGGATACAATGAGCAGTTCTTC. The rearrangement joins TRBV28 to TRBJ2-1; D possibly corresponds to TRBD2 (5 bases). CDR3 size: 13 residues. Deletions cut 2 bases from V and 4 bases from J, with 6 bases between. The germline V gene encodes CDR1 MDHEN and CDR2 SYDVKM. The variable domain in full, with the rest retrieved from reference TRBV28 and TRBJ2-1, is DVKVTQSSRYLVKRTGEKVFLECVQDMDHENMFWYRQDPGLGLRLIYFSYDVKMKEKGDIPEGYSVSREKKERFSLILESASTNQTSMYLCASSLSGYNEQFFGPGTRLTVL.

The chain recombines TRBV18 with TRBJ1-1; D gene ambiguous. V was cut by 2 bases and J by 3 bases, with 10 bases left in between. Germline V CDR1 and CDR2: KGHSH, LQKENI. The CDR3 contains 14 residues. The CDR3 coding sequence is TGTGCCAGCTCACCATCTGGGGTGGACACTGAAGCTTTCTTT. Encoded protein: CASSPSGVDTEAFF.

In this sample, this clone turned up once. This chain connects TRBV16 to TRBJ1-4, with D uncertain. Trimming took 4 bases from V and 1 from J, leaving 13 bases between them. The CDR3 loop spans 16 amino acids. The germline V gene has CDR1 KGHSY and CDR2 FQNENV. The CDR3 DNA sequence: TGTGCCAGCAGCCCCCCCCTGGGCCGAACTAATGAAAAACTGTTTTTT. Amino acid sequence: CASSPPLGRTNEKLFF.

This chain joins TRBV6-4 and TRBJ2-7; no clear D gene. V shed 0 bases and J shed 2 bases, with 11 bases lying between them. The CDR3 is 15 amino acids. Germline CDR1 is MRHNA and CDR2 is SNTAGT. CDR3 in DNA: TGTGCCAGCAGTGACTCGCAGAGGTCTGCCTACGAGCAGTACTTC. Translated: CASSDSQRSAYEQYF.

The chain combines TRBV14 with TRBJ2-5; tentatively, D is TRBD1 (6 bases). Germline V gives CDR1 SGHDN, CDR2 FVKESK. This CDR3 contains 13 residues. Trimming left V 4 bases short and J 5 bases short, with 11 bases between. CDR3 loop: CASSRGGRETQYF. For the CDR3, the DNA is TGTGCCAGCAGCCGTGGGGGCAGGGAGACCCAGTACTTC.

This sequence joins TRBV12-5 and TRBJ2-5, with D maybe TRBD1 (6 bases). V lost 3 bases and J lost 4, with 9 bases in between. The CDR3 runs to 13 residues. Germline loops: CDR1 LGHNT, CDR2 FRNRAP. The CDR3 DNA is TGTGCTAGTGGTTTCCCACAGGGAGAGACCCAGTACTTC. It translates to CASGFPQGETQYF.

The CDR3 coding sequence is TGTGCCAGCAGTGAAAATGTTGGGACCTCCTATGGCTACACCTTC. Residues: CASSENVGTSYGYTF. This rearrangement joins TRBV2 to TRBJ1-2; D might be TRBD1 (5 bases). V was pared by 2 bases and J by 4 bases, with 14 bases between. Germline V gene lookup returns CDR1 SNHLY and CDR2 FYNNEI. The CDR3 loop spans 15 amino acids.

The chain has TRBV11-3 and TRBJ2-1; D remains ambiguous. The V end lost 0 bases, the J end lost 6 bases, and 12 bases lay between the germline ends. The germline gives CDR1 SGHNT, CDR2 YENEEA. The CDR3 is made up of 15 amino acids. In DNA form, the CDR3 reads TGTGCCAGCAGCTTAGATGGACCTACTCTCAATGAGCAGTTCTTC. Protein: CASSLDGPTLNEQFF.

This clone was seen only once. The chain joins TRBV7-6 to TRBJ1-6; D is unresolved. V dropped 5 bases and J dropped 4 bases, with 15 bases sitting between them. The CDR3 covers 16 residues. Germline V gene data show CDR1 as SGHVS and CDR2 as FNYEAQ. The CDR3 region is CASSREAGSYNSPLHF. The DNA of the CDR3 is TGTGCCAGCAGCCGAGAGGCGGGGAGTTATAATTCACCCCTCCACTTT.

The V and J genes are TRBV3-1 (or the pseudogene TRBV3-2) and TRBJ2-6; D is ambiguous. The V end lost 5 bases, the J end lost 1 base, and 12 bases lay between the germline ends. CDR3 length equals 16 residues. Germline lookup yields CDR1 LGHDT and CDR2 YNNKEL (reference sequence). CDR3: CASSRALVSGANVLTF. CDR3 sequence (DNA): TGTGCCAGCAGCAGGGCCCTCGTTTCTGGGGCCAACGTCCTGACTTTC.

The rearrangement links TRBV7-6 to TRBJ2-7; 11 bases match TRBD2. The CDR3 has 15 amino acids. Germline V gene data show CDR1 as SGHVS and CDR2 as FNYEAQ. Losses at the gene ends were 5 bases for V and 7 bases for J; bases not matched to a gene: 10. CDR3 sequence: CASSTGTSGGGEQYF. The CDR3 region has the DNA TGTGCCAGCAGCACCGGGACTAGCGGTGGGGGGGAGCAGTACTTC. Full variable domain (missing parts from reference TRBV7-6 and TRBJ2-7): GAGVSQSPRYKVTKRGQDVALRCDPISGHVSLYWYRQALGQGPEFLTYFNYEAQQDKSGLPNDRFSAERPEGSISTLTIQRTEQRDSAMYRCASSTGTSGGGEQYFGPGTRLTVT.

The CDR3 DNA reads TGTGCCAGTAGTATAGTTTCGAGTAACTATGGCTACACCTTC. Translated: CASSIVSSNYGYTF. This rearrangement joins TRBV19 to TRBJ1-2, with D unresolved. Germline V lookup: CDR1 LNHDA, CDR2 SQIVND (reference sequence). The CDR3 length is 14 residues. V was cut by 1 base and J by 1 base, with 7 bases left in between.

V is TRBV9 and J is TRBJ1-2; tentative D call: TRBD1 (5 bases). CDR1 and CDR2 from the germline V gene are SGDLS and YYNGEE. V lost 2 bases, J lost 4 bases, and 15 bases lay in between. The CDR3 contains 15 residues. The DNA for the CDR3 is TGTGCCAGCAGCGTGGAACCCAGGGAATCCTATGGCTACACCTTC. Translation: CASSVEPRESYGYTF.

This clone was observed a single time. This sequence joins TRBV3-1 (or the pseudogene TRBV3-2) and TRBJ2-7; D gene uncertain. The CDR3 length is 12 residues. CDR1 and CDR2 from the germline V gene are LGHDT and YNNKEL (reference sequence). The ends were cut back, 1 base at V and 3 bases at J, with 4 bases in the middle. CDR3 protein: CASSQGGYEQYF. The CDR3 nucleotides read TGTGCCAGCAGCCAAGGGGGCTACGAGCAGTACTTC.

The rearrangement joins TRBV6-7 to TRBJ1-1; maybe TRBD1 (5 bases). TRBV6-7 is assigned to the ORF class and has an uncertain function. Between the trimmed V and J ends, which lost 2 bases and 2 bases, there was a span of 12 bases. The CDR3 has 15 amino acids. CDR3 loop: CASSYPRDGNTEAFF. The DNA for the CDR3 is TGTGCCAGCAGTTACCCTCGGGACGGCAACACTGAAGCTTTCTTT.

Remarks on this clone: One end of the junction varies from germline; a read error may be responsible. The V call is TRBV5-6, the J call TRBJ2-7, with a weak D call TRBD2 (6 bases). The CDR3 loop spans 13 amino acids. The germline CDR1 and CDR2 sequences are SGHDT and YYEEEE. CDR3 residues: CATSLGGTYEQYF. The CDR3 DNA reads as TGTGCCACCAGCCTTGGGGGGACGTACGAGCAGTACTTC.

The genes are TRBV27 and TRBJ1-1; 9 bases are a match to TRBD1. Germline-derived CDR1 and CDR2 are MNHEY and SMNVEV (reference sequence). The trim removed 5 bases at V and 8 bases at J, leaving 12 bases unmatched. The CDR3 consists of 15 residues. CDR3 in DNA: TGTGCCAGCAGTATCTCCCCGGGACAGGGCCTAGAAGCTTTCTTT. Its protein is CASSISPGQGLEAFF.

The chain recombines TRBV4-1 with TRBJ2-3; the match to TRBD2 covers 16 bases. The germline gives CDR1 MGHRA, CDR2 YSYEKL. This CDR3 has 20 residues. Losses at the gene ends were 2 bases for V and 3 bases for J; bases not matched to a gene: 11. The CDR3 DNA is TGCGCCAGCAGCCAATTTGGGACTAGCGGGAGGGCCTCATTAACAGATACGCAGTATTTT. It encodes CASSQFGTSGRASLTDTQYF.

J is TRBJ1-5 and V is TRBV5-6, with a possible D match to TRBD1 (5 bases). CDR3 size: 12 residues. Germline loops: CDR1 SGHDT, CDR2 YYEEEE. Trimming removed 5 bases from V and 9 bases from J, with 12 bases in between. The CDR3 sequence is CASSRNQGPQHF. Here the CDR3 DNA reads TGTGCCAGCAGTCGGAATCAGGGGCCCCAGCATTTT. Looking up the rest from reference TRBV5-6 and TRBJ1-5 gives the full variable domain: DAGVTQSPTHLIKTRGQQVTLRCSPKSGHDTVSWYQQALGQGPQFIFQYYEEEERQRGNFPDRFSGHQFPNYSSELNVNALLLGDSALYLCASSRNQGPQHFGDGTRLSIL.

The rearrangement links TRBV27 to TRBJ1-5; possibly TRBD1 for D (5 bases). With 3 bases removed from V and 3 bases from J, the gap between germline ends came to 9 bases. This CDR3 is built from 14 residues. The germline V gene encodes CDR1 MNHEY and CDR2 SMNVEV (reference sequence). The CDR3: CASSFLGLNQPQHF. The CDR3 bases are TGTGCCAGCAGTTTTCTGGGGCTCAATCAGCCCCAGCATTTT.

CDR3: CASSEYGQGAGELFF. CDR3 DNA sequence: TGTGCCAGCAGTGAATACGGCCAGGGGGCCGGGGAGCTGTTTTTT. The gene calls are TRBV6-1 and TRBJ2-2, with 7 bases aligning to TRBD1. V lost 2 bases, J lost 6 bases, and 6 bases stayed unmatched. Germline V CDR1 and CDR2: MNHNS, SASEGT. The length of the CDR3 is 15 residues.

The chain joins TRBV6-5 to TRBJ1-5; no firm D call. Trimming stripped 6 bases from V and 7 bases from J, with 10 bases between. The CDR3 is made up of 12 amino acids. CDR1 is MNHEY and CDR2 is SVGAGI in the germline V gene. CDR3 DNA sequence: TGTGCCAGCAGCCGAGATTGGCAGCCCCAGCATTTT. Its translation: CASSRDWQPQHF.

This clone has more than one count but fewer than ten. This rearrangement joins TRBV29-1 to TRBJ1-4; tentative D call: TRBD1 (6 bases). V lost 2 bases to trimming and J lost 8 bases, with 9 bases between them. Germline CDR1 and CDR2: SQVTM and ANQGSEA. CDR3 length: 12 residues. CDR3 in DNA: TGCAGCGTTGAATTGGGGGGCGAAAAACTGTTTTTT. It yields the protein CSVELGGEKLFF.